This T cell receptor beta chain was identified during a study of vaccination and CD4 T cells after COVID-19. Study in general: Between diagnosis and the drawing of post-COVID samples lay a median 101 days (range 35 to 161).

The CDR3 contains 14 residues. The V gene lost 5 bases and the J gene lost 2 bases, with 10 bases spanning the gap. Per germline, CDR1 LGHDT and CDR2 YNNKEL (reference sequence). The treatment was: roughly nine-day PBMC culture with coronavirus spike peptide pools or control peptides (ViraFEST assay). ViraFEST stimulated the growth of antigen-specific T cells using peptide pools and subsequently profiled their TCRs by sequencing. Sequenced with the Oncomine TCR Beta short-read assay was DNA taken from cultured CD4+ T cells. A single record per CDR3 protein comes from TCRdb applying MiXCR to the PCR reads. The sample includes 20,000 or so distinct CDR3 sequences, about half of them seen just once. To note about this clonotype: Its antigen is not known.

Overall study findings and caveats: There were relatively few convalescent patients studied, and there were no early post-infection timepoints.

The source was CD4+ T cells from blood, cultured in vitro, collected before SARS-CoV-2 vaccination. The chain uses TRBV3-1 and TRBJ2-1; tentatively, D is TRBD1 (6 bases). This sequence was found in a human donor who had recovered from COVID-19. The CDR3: CASSKQGTYNEQFF. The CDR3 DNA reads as TGTGCCAGCAGCAAACAGGGTACCTACAATGAGCAGTTCTTC.